The text below deals with one TCR beta chain. Sequenced by immunoSEQ multiplex PCR; TCRdb stores in-frame clones only, minus some. This sample yields tens of thousands of clones, of which approximately 84% are seen a single time; roughly 4.7% belongs to the top ten. The germline V and J ends were trimmed by 5 bases and 4 bases, with 15 bases remaining between them. This CDR3 comprises 14 residues. The V gene's germline CDR1 is SGHVS and CDR2 FNYEAQ. These data originate in a study of chemoradiotherapy in HPV16-positive cancers. Study at large: Two HPV16-positive patients' cells yielded candidate HPV-specific clones and common motifs.

This clonotype was obtained from a human donor with HPV-associated anogenital cancer. V is TRBV7-6 and J is TRBJ2-7; tentatively, D is TRBD2 (5 bases). Sequences were derived from blood, sampled from a patient who underwent chemoradiotherapy. CDR3: CASSHGPTGYEQYF. The CDR3 DNA is TGTGCCAGCAGCCATGGGCCCACGGGGTACGAGCAGTACTTC.